This is a list of T cell receptor beta chains from one sample in a study of graft-versus-host responses after intestinal transplantation. These TCRs' antigens remain unknown. Assay used: immunoSEQ multiplex PCR; TCRdb lists only in-frame clones, some missing. The table has over 70,000 clones, roughly 94% seen once. Source: unstimulated CD8+ T cells sorted from spleen or lymph node cells, taken before intestinal transplant. The receptors originated from a human donor who received an intestinal transplant. The CDR3 runs from the conserved cysteine through the conserved F or W. Fields, in order: V gene, clone size, D gene, J gene, CDR3 DNA, CDR3 protein. A D gene is named only where the DNA matches it firmly. Some rows have no size entry. The others give once, few or many, or a class for an expanded clone.

TRBV7-9,NA,TRBD1,TRBJ1-4,TGTGCCAGCAGCCCTTGGGACAGGGAAGAAAAACTGTTTTTT,CASSPWDREEKLFF
TRBV6-5,once,TRBD2,TRBJ2-7,TGTGCCAGCAGCTTCACGACTAGCCCTAGGGAGCAGTACTTC,CASSFTTSPREQYF
TRBV21-1,NA,NA,TRBJ2-1,TGTGCCAGCAGCAAAGCGCACCCTAGCCCCCAGGGGGAGCAGTTCTTC,CASSKAHPSPQGEQFF
TRBV4-2,once,TRBD1,TRBJ1-5,TGTGCCAGCAGCCAAAACGCCGGGACAGGGGTTCAGCCCCAGCATTTT,CASSQNAGTGVQPQHF
TRBV4-1,NA,NA,TRBJ2-2,TGCGCCAGCAGCCATTCGGGGGCTGGCACCGGGGAGCTGTTTTTT,CASSHSGAGTGELFF
TRBV29-1,NA,TRBD1,TRBJ1-2,TGCAGCGTTGACAGGACAGGGGATGGCTACACCTTC,CSVDRTGDGYTF
TRBV6-4,NA,NA,TRBJ2-2,TGTGCCAGCAGTGACTCATTGGCGAGAGGCCCCGGGGAGCTGTTTTTT,CASSDSLARGPGELFF
TRBV13,NA,NA,TRBJ2-7,TGTGCCAGCAGCCCGGCAACGGGCGAGCAGTACTTC,CASSPATGEQYF
TRBV9,NA,NA,TRBJ2-3,TGTGCCAGCAGCGCCCCTAGCGACACAGATACGCAGTATTTT,CASSAPSDTDTQYF
TRBV9,NA,TRBD1,TRBJ1-1,TGTGCCAGCAGCGCGACAGGGGGCAAGAACACTGAAGCTTTCTTT,CASSATGGKNTEAFF
TRBV7-6,NA,NA,TRBJ2-5,TGTGCCAGCAGCAGAGGGATTTTCGAGACCCAGTACTTC,CASSRGIFETQYF
TRBV5-6,once,NA,TRBJ2-1,TGTGCCAGCAGCTTGGGTGACTCCATGGATGAGCAGTTCTTC,CASSLGDSMDEQFF
TRBV6-1,NA,TRBD1,TRBJ2-7,TGTGCCAGCAGTGACGGGACAGGGCTCTACGAGCAGTACTTC,CASSDGTGLYEQYF
TRBV21-1,NA,NA,TRBJ2-5,TGTGCCAGCAGCAAATGGTTAGCGGGAGGAAGGGAGACCCAGTACTTC,CASSKWLAGGRETQYF
TRBV19,NA,TRBD2,TRBJ2-1,TGTGCCAGTAGTGTTAGCGGGAGTTGGGAGCAGTTCTTC,CASSVSGSWEQFF
TRBV5-5,NA,TRBD2,TRBJ2-2,TGTGCCAGCAGCATACTGGGACTAGCGGACACCGGGGAGCTGTTTTTT,CASSILGLADTGELFF
TRBV7-6,NA,TRBD2,TRBJ2-7,TGTGCCAGCAGCTTAGCGGGCGGGAGTCCCATCTACGAGCAGTACTTC,CASSLAGGSPIYEQYF
TRBV9,NA,NA,TRBJ2-3,TGTGCCAGCAGCGATCGTCGTAATATGGGGGTATCTAGCACAGATACGCAGTATTTT,CASSDRRNMGVSSTDTQYF
TRBV27,NA,TRBD2,TRBJ2-7,TGTGCCAGCAGTCAAGCGGGAAACTACGAGCAGTACTTC,CASSQAGNYEQYF
TRBV29-1,NA,NA,TRBJ2-1,TGCAGCGTCCGAAGGGACCAGGAAGGTGAGCAGTTCTTC,CSVRRDQEGEQFF
TRBV5-5,NA,NA,TRBJ2-7,TGTGCCAGCAGCTTAAGTGGTGGCAGAGGGCTAACATTGGCCTACGAGCAGTACTTC,CASSLSGGRGLTLAYEQYF